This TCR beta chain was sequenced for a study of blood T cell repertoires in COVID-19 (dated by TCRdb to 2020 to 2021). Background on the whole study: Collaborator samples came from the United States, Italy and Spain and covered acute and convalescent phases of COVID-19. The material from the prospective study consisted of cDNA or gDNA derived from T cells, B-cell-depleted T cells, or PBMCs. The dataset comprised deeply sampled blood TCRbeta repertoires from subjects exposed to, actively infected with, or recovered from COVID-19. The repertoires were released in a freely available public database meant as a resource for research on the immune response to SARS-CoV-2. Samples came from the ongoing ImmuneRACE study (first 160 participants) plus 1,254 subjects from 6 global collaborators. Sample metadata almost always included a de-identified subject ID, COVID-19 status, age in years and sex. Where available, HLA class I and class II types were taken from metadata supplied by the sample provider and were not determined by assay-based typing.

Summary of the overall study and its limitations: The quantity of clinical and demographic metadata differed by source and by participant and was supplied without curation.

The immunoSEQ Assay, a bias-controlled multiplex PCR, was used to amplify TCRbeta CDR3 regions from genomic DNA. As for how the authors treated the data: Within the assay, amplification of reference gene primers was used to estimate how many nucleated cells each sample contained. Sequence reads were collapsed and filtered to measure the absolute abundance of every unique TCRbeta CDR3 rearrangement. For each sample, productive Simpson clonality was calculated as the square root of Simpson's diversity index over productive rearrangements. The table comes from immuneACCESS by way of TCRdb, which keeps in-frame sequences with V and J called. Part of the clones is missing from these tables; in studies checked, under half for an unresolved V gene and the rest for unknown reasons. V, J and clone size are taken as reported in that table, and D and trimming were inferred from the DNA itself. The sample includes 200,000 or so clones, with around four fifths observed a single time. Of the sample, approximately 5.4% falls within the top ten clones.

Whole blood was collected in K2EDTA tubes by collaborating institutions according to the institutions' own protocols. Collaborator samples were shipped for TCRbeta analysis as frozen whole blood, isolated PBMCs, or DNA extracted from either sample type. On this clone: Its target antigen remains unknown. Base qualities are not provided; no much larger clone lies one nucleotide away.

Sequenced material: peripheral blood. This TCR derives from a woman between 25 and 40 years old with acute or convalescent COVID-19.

The CDR3 amino acid sequence is: CAWSGGFFRQETQYF. Here is the DNA: TGTGCCTGGAGTGGGGGCTTCTTCCGCCAAGAGACCCAGTACTTC. The V and J segments used are TRBV30 and TRBJ2-5, with TRBD1 tentatively as D gene (5 bases match). Its CDR3 holds 15 amino acids, cysteine through phenylalanine. The retained sequence is limited to the CDR3, 45 bases, with the frame set at the first base. V and J lose 1 base and 1 base, and a span of 13 bases separates them. The germline V gene (reference sequence) gives CDR1 as GTSNPN and CDR2 as SVGIG.